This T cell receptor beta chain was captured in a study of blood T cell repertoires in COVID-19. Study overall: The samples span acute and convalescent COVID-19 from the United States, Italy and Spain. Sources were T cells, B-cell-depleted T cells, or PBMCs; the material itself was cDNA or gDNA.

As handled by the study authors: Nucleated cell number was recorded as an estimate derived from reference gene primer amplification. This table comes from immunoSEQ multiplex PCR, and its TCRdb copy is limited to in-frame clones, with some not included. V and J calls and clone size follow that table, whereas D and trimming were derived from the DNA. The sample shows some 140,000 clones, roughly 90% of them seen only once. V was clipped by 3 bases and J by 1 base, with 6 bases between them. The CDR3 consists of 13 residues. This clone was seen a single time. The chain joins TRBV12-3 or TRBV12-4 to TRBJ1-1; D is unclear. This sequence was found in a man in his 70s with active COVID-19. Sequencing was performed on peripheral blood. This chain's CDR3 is CASSLRPNTEAFF. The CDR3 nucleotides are TGTGCCAGCAGTTTGAGGCCGAACACTGAAGCTTTCTTT.